This T cell receptor (beta chain) appears in the sequencing data of a study of T-cell reconstitution after alpha-beta-depleted transplantation in children. This clonotype was recorded at least ten times. Sequence at one end of the junction differs from germline and may be a read error. The CDR3 loop spans 16 amino acids. Germline CDR1 reads LGHNA; CDR2 reads YNFKEQ. During its preparation, the TCRbeta library received unique molecular identifiers. MiXCR, applied by TCRdb to the PCR reads, yields one record per CDR3 protein. Here the sample spans about 600,000 distinct CDR3 sequences, about 10% being singletons.

The sequence was obtained from a human donor who donated a stem cell graft to a child with acute myeloid leukemia. Sample: PBMCs from the stem cell graft donor, taken from the stem cell graft. The chain carries TRBV4-2 and TRBJ2-1, with D perhaps assigned TRBD1 or TRBD2 (5 bases each). The CDR3 protein is CASTQPGTRKGNEQFF. As DNA, the CDR3 is TGTGCCAGCACCCAACCAGGGACCCGGAAGGGGAATGAGCAGTTCTTC.